The clone carrying this T cell receptor beta chain was recorded only once. What it recognizes is unknown. This sample stems from a study of identical twins. TCRdb fed the 5' RACE reads into MiXCR, producing one record per CDR3 protein. The sample yields about 530,000 distinct CDR3 sequences, over 12% seen once. Germline CDR1 reads DFQATT; CDR2 reads SNEGSKA (reference sequence). Trimming removed 3 bases from V and 0 bases from J, with 10 bases in between. This CDR3 region has 14 residues. Healthy Caucasians made up all donors. Study-wide results and limits: Invariant MAIT and iNKT cells are populations that could partly confound zero-insertion analyses. Beta clonotypes that were abundant in cord blood contained fewer insertions, a pattern absent from memory repertoires.

These data are also associated with another study on yellow fever vaccine responses in identical twins.

The receptor was isolated from a woman between 18 and 30 years old in good health. The chain joins TRBV20-1 to TRBJ2-3, with D perhaps assigned TRBD1 or TRBD2 (5 bases each). The specimen sequenced was CD4+ T cells sorted from blood. CDR3 DNA sequence: TGCAGTGCTAGTTGGGGGTTAAGCACAGATACGCAGTATTTT. Translated: CSASWGLSTDTQYF.